The T cell receptor (beta chain) under discussion was sequenced for a study of blood T cell repertoires in COVID-19. Whole-study context: Collection of acute and convalescent COVID-19 samples took place in the United States, Italy and Spain. The cDNA or gDNA used as material had been derived from T cells, B-cell-depleted T cells, or PBMCs.

Per the original data handling: Amplification with reference gene primers provided the estimates of nucleated cell counts. This table comes from immunoSEQ multiplex PCR, and its TCRdb copy is limited to in-frame clones, with some not included. V, J and clone size derive from that table, while D and trimming were established from the DNA sequence. The table lists about 98,000 clones, about 80% of them singletons. Germline-derived CDR1 and CDR2 are SEHNR and FQNEAQ (reference sequence). V shed 5 bases and J 6 bases; nucleotides not matched to a gene: 9. The CDR3 runs 15 residues. The chain recombines TRBV7-9 with TRBJ1-2; TRBD1 matches 10 bases. The sequenced sample consisted of peripheral blood. The clonotype was recovered from a man between 60 and 75 years old with acute or convalescent COVID-19. The CDR3: CASSVRLGQGDGYTF. DNA of the CDR3: TGTGCCAGCAGCGTCCGCCTAGGACAGGGGGATGGCTACACCTTC.